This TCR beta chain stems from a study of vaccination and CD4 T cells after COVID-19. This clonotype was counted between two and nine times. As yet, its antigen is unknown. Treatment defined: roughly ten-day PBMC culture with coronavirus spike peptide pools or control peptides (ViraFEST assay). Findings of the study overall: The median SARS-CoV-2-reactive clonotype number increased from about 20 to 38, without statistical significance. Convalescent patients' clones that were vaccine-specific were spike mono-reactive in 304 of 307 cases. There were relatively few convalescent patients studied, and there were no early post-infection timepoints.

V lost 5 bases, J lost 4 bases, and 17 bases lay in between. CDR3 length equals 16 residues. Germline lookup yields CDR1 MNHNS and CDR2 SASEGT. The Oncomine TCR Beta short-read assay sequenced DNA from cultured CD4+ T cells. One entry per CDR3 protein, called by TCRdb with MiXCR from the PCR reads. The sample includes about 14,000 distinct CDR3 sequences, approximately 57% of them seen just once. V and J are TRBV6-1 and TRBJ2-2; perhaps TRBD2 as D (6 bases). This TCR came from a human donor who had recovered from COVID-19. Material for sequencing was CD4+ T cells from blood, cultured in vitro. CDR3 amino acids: CASSKRAGLGTGELFF. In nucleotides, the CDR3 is TGTGCCAGCAGTAAACGAGCGGGTTTAGGCACCGGGGAGCTGTTTTTT.